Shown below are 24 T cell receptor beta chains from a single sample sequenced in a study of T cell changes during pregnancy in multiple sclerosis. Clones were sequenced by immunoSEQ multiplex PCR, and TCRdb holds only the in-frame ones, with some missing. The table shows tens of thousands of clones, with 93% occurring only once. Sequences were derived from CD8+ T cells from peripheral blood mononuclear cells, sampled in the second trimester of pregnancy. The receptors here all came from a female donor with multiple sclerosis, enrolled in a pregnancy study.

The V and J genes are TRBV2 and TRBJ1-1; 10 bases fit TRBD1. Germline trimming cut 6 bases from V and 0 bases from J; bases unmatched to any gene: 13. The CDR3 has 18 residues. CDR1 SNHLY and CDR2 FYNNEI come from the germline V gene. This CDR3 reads CASSLNGQGVSMNTEAFF. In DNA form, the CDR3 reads TGTGCCAGCAGCCTAAACGGACAGGGGGTGTCTATGAACACTGAAGCTTTCTTT.

CDR3 in amino acids: CASSVPSGREQYF. CDR3 DNA sequence: TGTGCCAGCAGCGTGCCCAGCGGGAGAGAGCAGTACTTC. The chain uses TRBV14 and TRBJ2-7; 8 bases are a match to TRBD2. CDR1 and CDR2 from the germline V gene are SGHDN and FVKESK. With 5 bases clipped from V and 7 bases from J, the junction kept 7 bases outside the gene matches. The CDR3 length is 13 residues. Using reference TRBV14 and TRBJ2-7 for the parts outside the CDR3, the full variable domain is EAGVTQFPSHSVIEKGQTVTLRCDPISGHDNLYWYRRVMGKEIKFLLHFVKESKQDESGMPNNRFLAERTGGTYSTLKVQPAELEDSGVYFCASSVPSGREQYFGPGTRLTVT.

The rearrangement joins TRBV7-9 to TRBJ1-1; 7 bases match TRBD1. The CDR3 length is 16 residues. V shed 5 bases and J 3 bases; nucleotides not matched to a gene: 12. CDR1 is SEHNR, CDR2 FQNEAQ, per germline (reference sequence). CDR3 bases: TGTGCCAGCAGCCGGGGGGGAGGGGGCGCGTACACTGAAGCTTTCTTT. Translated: CASSRGGGGAYTEAFF.

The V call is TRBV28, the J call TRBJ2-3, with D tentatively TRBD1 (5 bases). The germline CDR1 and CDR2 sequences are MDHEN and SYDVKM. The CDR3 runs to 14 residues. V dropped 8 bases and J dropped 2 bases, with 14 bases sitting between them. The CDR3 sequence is CASDAREYTDTQYF. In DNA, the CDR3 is TGTGCCAGCGACGCCAGGGAATACACAGATACGCAGTATTTT.

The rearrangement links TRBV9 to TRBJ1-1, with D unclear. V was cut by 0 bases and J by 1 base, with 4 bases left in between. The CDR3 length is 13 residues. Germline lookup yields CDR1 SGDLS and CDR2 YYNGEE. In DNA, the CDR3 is TGTGCCAGCAGCGTAGCTAAGAACACTGAAGCTTTCTTT. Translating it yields CASSVAKNTEAFF.

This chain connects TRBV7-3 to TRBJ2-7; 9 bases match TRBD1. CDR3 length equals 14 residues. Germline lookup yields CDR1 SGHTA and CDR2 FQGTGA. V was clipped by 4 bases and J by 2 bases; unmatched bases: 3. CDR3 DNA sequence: TGTGCCAGCAGCTCGGACAGGGGTGCCTACGAGCAGTACTTC. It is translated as CASSSDRGAYEQYF.

The CDR3 loop is CASSQENQGSEKLFF. The CDR3 DNA reads as TGCGCCAGCAGCCAAGAAAATCAGGGGAGTGAAAAACTGTTTTTT. This chain uses TRBV4-3 with TRBJ1-4, with TRBD1 as a possible D gene (6 bases). CDR3 size: 15 residues. Trimming removed 0 bases from V and 7 bases from J, with 12 bases in between. Germline V lookup: CDR1 LGHNA, CDR2 YSLEER.

CDR3 DNA: TGTGCCAGCAGCTTTTATAGCGGACCTGAGCAGTTCTTC. Protein: CASSFYSGPEQFF. The chain recombines TRBV7-9 with TRBJ2-1; D is possibly TRBD2 (6 bases). The CDR3 contains 13 residues. Trimming removed 3 bases at V and 9 bases at J, with 12 bases between. CDR1 SEHNR and CDR2 FQNEAQ come from the germline V gene (reference sequence).

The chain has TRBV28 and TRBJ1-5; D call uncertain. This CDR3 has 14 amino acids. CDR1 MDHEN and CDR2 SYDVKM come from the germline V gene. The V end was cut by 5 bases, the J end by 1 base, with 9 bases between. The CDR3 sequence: CASSGGRSNQPQHF. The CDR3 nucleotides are TGTGCCAGCAGTGGAGGGAGAAGCAATCAGCCCCAGCATTTT.

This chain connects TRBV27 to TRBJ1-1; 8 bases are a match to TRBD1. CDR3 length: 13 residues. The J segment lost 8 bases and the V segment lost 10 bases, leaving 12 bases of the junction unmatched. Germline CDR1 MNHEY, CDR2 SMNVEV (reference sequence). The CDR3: CATTGQARGEAFF. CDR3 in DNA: TGTGCCACCACGGGACAGGCGAGGGGGGAAGCTTTCTTT.

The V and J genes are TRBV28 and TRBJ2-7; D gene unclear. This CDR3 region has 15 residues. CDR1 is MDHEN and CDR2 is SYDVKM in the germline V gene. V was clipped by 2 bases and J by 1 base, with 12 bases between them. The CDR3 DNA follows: TGTGCCAGCAGTTTAGGTAGGAGTCCTTCCTACGAGCAGTACTTC. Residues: CASSLGRSPSYEQYF.

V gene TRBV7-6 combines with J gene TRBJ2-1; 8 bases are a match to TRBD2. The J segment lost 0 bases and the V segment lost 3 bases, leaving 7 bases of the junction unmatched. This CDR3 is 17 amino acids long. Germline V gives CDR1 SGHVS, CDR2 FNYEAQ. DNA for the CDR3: TGTGCCAGCAGCTTCCGCGGCGGGAGGAGCTCCTACAATGAGCAGTTCTTC. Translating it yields CASSFRGGRSSYNEQFF.

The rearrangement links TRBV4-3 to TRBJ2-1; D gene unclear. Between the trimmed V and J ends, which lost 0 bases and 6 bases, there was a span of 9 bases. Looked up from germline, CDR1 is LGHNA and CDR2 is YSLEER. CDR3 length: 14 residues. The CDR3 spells CASSQDGAANEQFF. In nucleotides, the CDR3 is TGCGCCAGCAGCCAAGATGGTGCGGCCAATGAGCAGTTCTTC.

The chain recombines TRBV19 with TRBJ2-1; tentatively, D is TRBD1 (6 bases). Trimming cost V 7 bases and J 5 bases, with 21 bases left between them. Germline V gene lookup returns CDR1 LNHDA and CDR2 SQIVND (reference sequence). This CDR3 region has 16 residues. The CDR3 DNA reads TGTGCCAGTACCCCAACCACAGGGTCCATCCACAATGAGCAGTTCTTC. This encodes CASTPTTGSIHNEQFF.

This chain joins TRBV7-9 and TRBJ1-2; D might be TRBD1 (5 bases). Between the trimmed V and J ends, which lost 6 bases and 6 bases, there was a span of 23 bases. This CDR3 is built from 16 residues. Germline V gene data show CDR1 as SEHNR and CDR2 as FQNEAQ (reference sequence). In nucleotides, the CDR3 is TGTGCCAGCAGTTCCAGAGAACAGGATGCCTGGGATGGCTACACCTTC. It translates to CASSSREQDAWDGYTF.

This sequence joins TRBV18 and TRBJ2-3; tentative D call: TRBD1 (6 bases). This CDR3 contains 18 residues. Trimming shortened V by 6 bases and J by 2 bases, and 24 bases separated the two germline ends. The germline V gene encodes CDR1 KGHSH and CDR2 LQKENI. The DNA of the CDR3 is TGTGCCAGCTCCCACACCCCACCGGGACACAGGACCACAGATACGCAGTATTTT. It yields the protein CASSHTPPGHRTTDTQYF. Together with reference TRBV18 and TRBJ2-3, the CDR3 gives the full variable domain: NAGVMQNPRHLVRRRGQEARLRCSPMKGHSHVYWYRQLPEEGLKFMVYLQKENIIDESGMPKERFSAEFPKEGPSILRIQQVVRGDSAAYFCASSHTPPGHRTTDTQYFGPGTRLTVL.

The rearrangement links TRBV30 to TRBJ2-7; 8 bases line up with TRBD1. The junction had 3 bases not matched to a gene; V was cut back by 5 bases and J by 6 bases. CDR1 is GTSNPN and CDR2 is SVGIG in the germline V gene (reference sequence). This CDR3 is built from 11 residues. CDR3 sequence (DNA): TGTGCCTGGGGACAGGGCGGCGAGCAGTACTTC. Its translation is CAWGQGGEQYF.

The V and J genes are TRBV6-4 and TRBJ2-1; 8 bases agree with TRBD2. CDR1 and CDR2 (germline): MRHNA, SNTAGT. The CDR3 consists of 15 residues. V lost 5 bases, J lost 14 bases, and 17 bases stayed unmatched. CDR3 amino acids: CASSWGGEPGLGKFF. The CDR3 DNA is TGTGCCAGCAGTTGGGGGGGTGAGCCGGGACTAGGAAAGTTCTTC.

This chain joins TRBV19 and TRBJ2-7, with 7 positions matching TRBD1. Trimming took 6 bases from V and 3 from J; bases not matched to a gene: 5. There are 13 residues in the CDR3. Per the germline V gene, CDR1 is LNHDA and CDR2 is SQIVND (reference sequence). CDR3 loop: CASSPAGGYEQYF. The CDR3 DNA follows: TGTGCCAGTAGCCCGGCAGGGGGCTACGAGCAGTACTTC. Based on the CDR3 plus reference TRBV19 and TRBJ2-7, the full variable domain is DGGITQSPKYLFRKEGQNVTLSCEQNLNHDAMYWYRQDPGQGLRLIYYSQIVNDFQKGDIAEGYSVSREKKESFPLTVTSAQKNPTAFYLCASSPAGGYEQYFGPGTRLTVT.

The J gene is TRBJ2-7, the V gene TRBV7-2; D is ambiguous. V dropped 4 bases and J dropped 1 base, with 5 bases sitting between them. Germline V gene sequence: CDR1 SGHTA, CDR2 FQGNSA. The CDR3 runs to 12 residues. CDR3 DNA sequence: TGTGCCAGCAGCTCGGTTTCCTACGAGCAGTACTTC. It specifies CASSSVSYEQYF.

Here the CDR3 DNA reads TGTGCCAGCAGCTTGGAGCCCATGAGCTACGAGCAGTACTTC. It specifies CASSLEPMSYEQYF. The chain uses TRBV5-4 and TRBJ2-7, with D unresolved. The CDR3 sequence is 14 residues long. Germline V CDR1 and CDR2: SGHNT, YYREEE (reference sequence). V lost 0 bases and J 3 bases, leaving 10 bases between the germline ends. Drawing the rest from reference TRBV5-4 and TRBJ2-7, the complete variable domain is ETGVTQSPTHLIKTRGQQVTLRCSSQSGHNTVSWYQQALGQGPQFIFQYYREEENGRGNFPPRFSGLQFPNYSSELNVNALELDDSALYLCASSLEPMSYEQYFGPGTRLTVT.

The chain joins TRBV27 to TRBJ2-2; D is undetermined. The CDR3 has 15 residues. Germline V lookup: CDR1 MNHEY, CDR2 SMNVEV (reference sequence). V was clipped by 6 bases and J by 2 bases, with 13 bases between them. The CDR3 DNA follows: TGTGCCAGCAGCCGCCGCGGTGATAACACCGGGGAGCTGTTTTTT. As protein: CASSRRGDNTGELFF.

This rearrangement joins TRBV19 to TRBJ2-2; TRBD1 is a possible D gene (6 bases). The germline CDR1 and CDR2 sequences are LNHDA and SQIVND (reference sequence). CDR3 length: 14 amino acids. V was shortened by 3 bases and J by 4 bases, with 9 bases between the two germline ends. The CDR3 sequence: CASSIRGGTGELFF. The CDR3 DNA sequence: TGTGCCAGTAGTATCAGGGGCGGCACCGGGGAGCTGTTTTTT.

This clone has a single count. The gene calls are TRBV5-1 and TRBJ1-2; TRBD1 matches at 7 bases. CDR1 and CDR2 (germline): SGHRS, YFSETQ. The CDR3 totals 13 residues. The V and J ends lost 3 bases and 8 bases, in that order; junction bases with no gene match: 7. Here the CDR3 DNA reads TGCGCCAGCAGCTCGGGACAGCCCGACGGCTACACCTTC. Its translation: CASSSGQPDGYTF.